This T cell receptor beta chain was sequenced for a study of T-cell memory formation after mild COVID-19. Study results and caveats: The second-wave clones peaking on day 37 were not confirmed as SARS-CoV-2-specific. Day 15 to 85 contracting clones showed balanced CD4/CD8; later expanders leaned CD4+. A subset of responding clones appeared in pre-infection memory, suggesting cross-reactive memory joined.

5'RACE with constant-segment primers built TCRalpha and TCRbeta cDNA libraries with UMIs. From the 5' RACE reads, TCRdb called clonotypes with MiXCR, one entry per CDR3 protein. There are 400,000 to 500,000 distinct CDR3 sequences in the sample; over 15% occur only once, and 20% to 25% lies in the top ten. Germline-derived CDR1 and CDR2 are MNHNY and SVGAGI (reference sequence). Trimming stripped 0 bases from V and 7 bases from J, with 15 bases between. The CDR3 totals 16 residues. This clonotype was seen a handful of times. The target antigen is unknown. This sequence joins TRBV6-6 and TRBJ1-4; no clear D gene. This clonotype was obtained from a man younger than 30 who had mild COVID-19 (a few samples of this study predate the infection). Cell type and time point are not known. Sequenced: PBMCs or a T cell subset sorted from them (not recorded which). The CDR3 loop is CASSYSASTPGEKLFF. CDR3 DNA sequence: TGTGCCAGCAGTTACTCCGCGTCGACGCCCGGTGAAAAACTGTTTTTT.